The 2 T cell receptor beta chains below were found in one sample sequenced in a study of blood T cells in healthy people across ages. Next came a second PCR, run for about 6 to 11 cycles, which used a sample-barcoded 5' primer along with a J-beta primer mix. TCRdb redid the calling of the 5' RACE reads with MiXCR, one entry per CDR3 protein. The sample records hundreds of thousands of distinct CDR3 sequences, under 55% being singletons. The sequenced material came from blood. Source of these receptors: a man aged 60 to 75 in good health.

This clonotype has only a few counts. CDR3: CSARARDYSYNEQFF. The CDR3 DNA follows: TGCAGTGCTAGAGCGCGGGACTACTCCTACAATGAGCAGTTCTTC. The chain uses TRBV20-1 and TRBJ2-1; 7 bases map to TRBD2. J gave up 0 bases and V 1 base, and 3 bases lay outside the gene matches. There are 15 residues in the CDR3. Germline loops: CDR1 DFQATT, CDR2 SNEGSKA (reference sequence).

This sequence joins TRBV6-2 or TRBV6-3 and TRBJ2-3; 9 bases map to TRBD2. Germline V lookup: CDR1 MNHEY, CDR2 SVGEGT. The trim removed 6 bases at V and 5 bases at J, leaving 3 bases unmatched. This CDR3 comprises 13 residues. The CDR3 DNA follows: TGTGCCAGCAGAGCGGGGGGTGGAGATACGCAGTATTTT. This encodes CASRAGGGDTQYF.